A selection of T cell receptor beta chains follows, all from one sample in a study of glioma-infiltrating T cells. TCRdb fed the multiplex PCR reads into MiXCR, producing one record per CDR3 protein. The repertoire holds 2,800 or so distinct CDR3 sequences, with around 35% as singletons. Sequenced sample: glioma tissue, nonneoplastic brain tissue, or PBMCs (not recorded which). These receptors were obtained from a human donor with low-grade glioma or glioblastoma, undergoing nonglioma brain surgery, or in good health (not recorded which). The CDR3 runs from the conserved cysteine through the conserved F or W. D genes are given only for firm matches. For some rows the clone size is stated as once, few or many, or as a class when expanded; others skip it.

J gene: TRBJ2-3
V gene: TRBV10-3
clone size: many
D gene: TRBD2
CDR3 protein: CAISAMGTSGGSTDTQYF
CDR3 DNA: TGTGCCATCAGTGCCATGGGGACTAGCGGGGGAAGCACAGATACGCAGTATTTT

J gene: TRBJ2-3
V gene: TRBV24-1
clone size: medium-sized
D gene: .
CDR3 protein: CATSDQTDTQYF
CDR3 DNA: TGTGCCACCAGTGATCAAACAGATACGCAGTATTTT

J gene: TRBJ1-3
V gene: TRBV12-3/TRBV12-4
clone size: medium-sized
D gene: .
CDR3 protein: CASSLDGWGGNTIYF
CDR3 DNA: TGTGCCAGCAGTTTAGACGGCTGGGGTGGAAACACCATATATTTT

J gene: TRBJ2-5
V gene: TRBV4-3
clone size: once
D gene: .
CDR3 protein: CAISQVGLLYF
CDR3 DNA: TGCGCCATCAGCCAAGTTGGGCTCCTGTACTTC

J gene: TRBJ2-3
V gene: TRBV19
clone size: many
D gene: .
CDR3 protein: CASSIHRSGTHTDTQYF
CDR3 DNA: TGTGCCAGTAGTATTCACAGGTCGGGAACTCACACAGATACGCAGTATTTT

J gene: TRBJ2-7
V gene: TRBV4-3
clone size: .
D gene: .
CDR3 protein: CAISQSVGSSYQYF
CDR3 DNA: TGCGCCATCAGCCAATCTGTCGGGAGTTCTTACCAGTACTTC

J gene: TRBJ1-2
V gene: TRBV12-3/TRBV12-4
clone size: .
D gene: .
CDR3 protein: CASSKTHYGYTF
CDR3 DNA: TGCGCCAGCAGCAAGACCCATTATGGCTACACCTTC

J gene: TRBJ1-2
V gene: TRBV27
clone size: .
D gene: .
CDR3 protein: CGRTRGSGYTF
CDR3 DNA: TGTGGCAGAACTAGGGGGTCTGGCTACACCTTC

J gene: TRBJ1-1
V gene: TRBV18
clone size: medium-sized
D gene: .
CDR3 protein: CASSPNLDANTEAFF
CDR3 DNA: TGTGCCAGCTCACCGAACTTGGATGCGAACACTGAAGCTTTCTTT

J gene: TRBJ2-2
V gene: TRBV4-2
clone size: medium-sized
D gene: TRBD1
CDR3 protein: CASSPVARTGVNTGELFF
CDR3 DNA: TGTGCCAGCAGCCCCGTCGCCCGGACAGGGGTTAACACCGGGGAGCTGTTTTTT

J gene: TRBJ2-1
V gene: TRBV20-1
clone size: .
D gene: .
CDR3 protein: CSAVPGVPQFF
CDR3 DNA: TGCAGTGCCGTTCCAGGGGTACCGCAGTTCTTC

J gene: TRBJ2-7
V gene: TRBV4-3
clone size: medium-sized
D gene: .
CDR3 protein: CASSQSLGSSYEQYF
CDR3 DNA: TGCGCCAGCAGCCAGTCATTGGGGAGCTCCTACGAGCAGTACTTC

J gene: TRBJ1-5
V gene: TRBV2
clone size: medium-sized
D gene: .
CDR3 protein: CASTGAGGDQPQHF
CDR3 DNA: TGTGCCAGCACGGGAGCTGGGGGGGATCAGCCCCAGCATTTT

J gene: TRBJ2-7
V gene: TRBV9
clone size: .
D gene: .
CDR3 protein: CASGGYRDRGDEQYF
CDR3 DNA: TGTGCCAGCGGCGGGTACAGGGATAGGGGGGACGAGCAGTACTTC

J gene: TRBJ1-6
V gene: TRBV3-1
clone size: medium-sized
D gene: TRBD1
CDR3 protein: CASSQVGQGNSPLHF
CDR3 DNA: TGTGCCAGCAGCCAAGTCGGACAGGGGAATTCACCCCTCCACTTT

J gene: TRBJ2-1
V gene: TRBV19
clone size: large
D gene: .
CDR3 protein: CASKNQARNNEQFF
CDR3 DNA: TGTGCCAGTAAGAATCAGGCCAGAAACAATGAGCAGTTCTTC

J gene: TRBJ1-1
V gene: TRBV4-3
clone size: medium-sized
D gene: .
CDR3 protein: CASSQDLRREIDTEAFF
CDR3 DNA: TGCGCCAGCAGCCAAGATTTACGGCGGGAGATAGACACTGAAGCTTTCTTT

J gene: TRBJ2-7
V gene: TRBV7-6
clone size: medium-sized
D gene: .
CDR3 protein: CASSFGPSDGSGNYEQYF
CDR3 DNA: TGTGCCAGCAGCTTCGGGCCATCGGACGGCTCCGGAAACTACGAGCAGTACTTC

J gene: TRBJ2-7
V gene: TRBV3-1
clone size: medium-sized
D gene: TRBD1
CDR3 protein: CASSQARDRQNEQYF
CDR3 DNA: TGTGCCAGCAGCCAAGCCCGGGACAGACAGAACGAGCAGTACTTC

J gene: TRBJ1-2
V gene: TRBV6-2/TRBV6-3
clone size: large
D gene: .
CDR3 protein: CASSNSRHNYGYTF
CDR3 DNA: TGTGCCAGCAGCAACTCTCGACACAACTATGGCTACACCTTC

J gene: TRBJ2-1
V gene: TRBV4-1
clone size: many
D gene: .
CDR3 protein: CASSQGLGEQFF
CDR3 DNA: TGCGCCAGCAGCCAAGGTCTGGGTGAGCAGTTCTTC

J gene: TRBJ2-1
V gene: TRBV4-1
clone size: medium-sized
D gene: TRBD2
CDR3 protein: CASSQDPTSGGADYEQFF
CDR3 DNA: TGCGCCAGCAGCCAAGATCCGACTAGCGGGGGGGCGGATTATGAGCAGTTCTTC

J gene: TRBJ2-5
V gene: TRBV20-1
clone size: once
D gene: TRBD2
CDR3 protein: CSARGRAGQETQYF
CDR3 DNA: TGCAGTGCTAGAGGGCGAGCGGGGCAAGAGACCCAGTACTTC

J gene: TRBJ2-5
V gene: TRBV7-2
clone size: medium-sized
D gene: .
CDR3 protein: CASSLAMEQETQYF
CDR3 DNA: TGTGCCAGCAGCTTAGCAATGGAGCAAGAGACCCAGTACTTC

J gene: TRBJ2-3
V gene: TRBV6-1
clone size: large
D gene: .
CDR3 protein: CASKWADTQYF
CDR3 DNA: TGTGCCAGCAAGTGGGCAGATACGCAGTATTTT

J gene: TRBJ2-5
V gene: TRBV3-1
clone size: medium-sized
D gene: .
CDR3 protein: CASSQDWGSEETQYF
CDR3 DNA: TGTGCCAGCAGCCAAGATTGGGGCAGTGAAGAGACCCAGTACTTC

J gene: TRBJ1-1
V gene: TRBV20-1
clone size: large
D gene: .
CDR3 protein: CSARYSGTEAFF
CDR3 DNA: TGCAGTGCTAGATATTCGGGCACTGAAGCTTTCTTT

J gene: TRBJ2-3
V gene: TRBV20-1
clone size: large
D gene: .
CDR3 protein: CSVLLGVDTQYF
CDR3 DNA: TGCAGTGTTCTACTGGGCGTAGATACGCAGTATTTT

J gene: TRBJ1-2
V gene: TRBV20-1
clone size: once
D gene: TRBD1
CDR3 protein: CSASQGVAVVYGYTF
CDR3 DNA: TGCAGTGCTAGCCAGGGGGTCGCGGTTGTCTATGGCTACACCTTC

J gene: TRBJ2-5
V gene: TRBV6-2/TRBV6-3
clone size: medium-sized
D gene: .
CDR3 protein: CASSYSGDSYPPPQQETQYF
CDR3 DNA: TGTGCCAGCAGTTACTCAGGGGACTCCTATCCCCCCCCCCAACAAGAGACCCAGTACTTC

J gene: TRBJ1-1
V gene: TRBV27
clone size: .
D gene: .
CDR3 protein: CSSGVGTVDTAAFF
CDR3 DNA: TGTTCCAGCGGCGTTGGGACGGTGGACACTGCAGCTTTCTTT

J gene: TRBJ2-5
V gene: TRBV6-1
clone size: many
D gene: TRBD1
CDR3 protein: CASMDRGRGYQETQYF
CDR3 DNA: TGTGCCAGCATGGACAGGGGGCGAGGGTACCAAGAGACCCAGTACTTC

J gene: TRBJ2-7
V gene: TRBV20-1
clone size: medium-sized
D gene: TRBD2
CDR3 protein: CSARGLAGSSYEQYF
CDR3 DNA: TGCAGTGCCAGAGGGCTAGCGGGGAGCTCCTACGAGCAGTACTTC

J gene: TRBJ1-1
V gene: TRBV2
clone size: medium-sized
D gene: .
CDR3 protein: CASSEMARINTEAFF
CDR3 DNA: TGTGCCAGCAGTGAAATGGCCAGGATTAACACTGAAGCTTTCTTT

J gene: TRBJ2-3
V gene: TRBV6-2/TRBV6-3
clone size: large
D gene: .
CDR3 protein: CASRELGRTQYF
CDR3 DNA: TGTGCCAGCAGGGAACTAGGGAGAACGCAGTATTTT

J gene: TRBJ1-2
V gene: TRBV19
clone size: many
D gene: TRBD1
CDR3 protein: CASSPGTVSYGYTF
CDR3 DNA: TGTGCCAGTAGTCCTGGGACAGTTAGCTATGGCTACACCTTC

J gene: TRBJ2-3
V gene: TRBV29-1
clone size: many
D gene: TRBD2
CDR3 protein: CSVGRGGMDTQYF
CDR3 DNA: TGCAGCGTTGGTCGGGGGGGCATGGATACGCAGTATTTT

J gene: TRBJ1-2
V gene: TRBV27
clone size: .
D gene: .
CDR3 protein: CANSRTRGSGYTF
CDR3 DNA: TGTGCCAACAGCAGAACTAGGGGGTCTGGCTACACCTTC

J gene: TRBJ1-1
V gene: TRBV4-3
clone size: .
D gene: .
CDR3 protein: CASSQECPRGGAFF
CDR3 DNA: TGCGCCAGCAGCCAAGAATGTCCGAGGGGTGGGGCTTTCTTT

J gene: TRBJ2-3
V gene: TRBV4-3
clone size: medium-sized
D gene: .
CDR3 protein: CASSQGEGVGTDTQYF
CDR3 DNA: TGCGCCAGCAGCCAAGGTGAGGGGGTCGGCACAGATACGCAGTATTTT

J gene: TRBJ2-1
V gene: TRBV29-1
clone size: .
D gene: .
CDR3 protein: CSAEDLADYNKQFF
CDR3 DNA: TGCAGCGCTGAAGACTTGGCGGATTACAATAAGCAGTTCTTC